This T cell receptor (beta chain) derives from a study of regulatory T cells in long-lasting Graves disease. Study-wide results and limits: Lower TCR diversity characterized persistent Graves' patients relative to newly diagnosed patients. Samples came from peripheral blood alone, without thyroid tissue.

Concerning this clonotype: Its antigen is undetermined.

V trimming: 5 bases; J trimming: 3 bases; junction bases outside the gene matches: 5. The CDR3 runs 17 residues. The germline V gene encodes CDR1 SGHTA and CDR2 FQGNSA. Time point in this sample: persistent/refractory GD, antithyroid drugs over 5 years with positive TRAb. Researchers made the TCR library from RNA that was extracted from PBMCs. Patients came from an endocrinology department in Xi'an, China. TCR beta libraries were built with iRepertoire HTBI primers and Arm-PCR of CDR3 regions. Via MiXCR, TCRdb re-called the multiplex PCR reads, giving one row per CDR3 protein. The sample has fewer than 400,000 distinct CDR3 sequences; less than 25% are singletons.

The genes are TRBV7-2 and TRBJ2-2; 14 bases fit TRBD2. This receptor was taken from a female donor with Graves disease. Sequenced here: peripheral blood mononuclear cells (PBMCs), sampled when the disease was refractory, from a patient treated with antithyroid drugs. CDR3 sequence: CASSPRTSGRYTGELFF. The CDR3 DNA is TGTGCCAGCAGCCCGAGGACTAGCGGGAGGTACACCGGGGAGCTGTTTTTT.